Listed below are T cell receptor beta chains from one sample, sequenced in a study of T cells in Graves' hyperthyroidism and ophthalmopathy. TCRdb fed the multiplex PCR reads into MiXCR, producing one record per CDR3 protein. This table holds 450,000 to 650,000 distinct CDR3 sequences, over 15% found once. The sequenced sample consisted of blood. Source of these receptors: a woman younger than 35 with Graves' ophthalmopathy. Both conserved end residues are part of each CDR3. A D gene is named only where the DNA matches it firmly. Clone size is not always given. Where it is, it says once, few, many or a class for expanded clones.

J	V	D	size	DNA	CDR3
TRBJ2-7	TRBV2	-	-	TGTGCCAGCTGTGTTGCTGAGGGGGTCTCTTCCTACGAGCAGTACTTC	CASCVAEGVSSYEQYF
TRBJ2-5	TRBV3-1	-	many	TGTGCCAGCAGCCAAGATAGTGGCGGGGGCGACCAAGAGACCCAGTACTTC	CASSQDSGGGDQETQYF
TRBJ2-5	TRBV7-7	-	many	TGTGCTAGCAGCGCAAGTGGGGGAACTTTGGAAGAGACCCAGTACTTC	CASSASGGTLEETQYF
TRBJ2-7	TRBV9	-	many	TGTGCCAGCAGCGTGGTTGCAGGGGACTACGAGCAGTACTTC	CASSVVAGDYEQYF
TRBJ2-2	TRBV11-2	-	many	TGTGCCAGCAGCTTAGATCTGGGATCCGGGGAGCTGTTTTTT	CASSLDLGSGELFF
TRBJ2-1	TRBV5-8	-	-	TGTGCCAGCAGCTCCCGGCTGGGGTACAATGAGCAGTTCTTC	CASSSRLGYNEQFF
TRBJ2-3	TRBV24-1	-	few	TGTGCCACCAGTGATTTACTAACGCAGTATTTT	CATSDLLTQYF
TRBJ1-3	TRBV5-1	-	many	TGCGCCAGCAGCTTGGGAGGCGGAAACACCATATATTTT	CASSLGGGNTIYF
TRBJ1-6	TRBV27	-	many	TGTGCCAGCAGTTTGCGGGACGAGAGTTCACCCCTCCACTTT	CASSLRDESSPLHF
TRBJ2-7	TRBV12-3/TRBV12-4	TRBD2	many	TGTGCCAGCAGTTTAACGACTAGCGGGAGTTACGAGCAGTACTTC	CASSLTTSGSYEQYF
TRBJ1-1	TRBV12-3/TRBV12-4	-	many	TGTGCCAGCAGTTCCGACAGCTTGAACACTGAAGCTTTCTTT	CASSSDSLNTEAFF
TRBJ1-2	TRBV4-3	-	many	TGCGCCAGCAGCCAAGGGGGGGGACCGGCAGTTAACTATGGCTACACCTTC	CASSQGGGPAVNYGYTF
TRBJ1-2	TRBV6-1	-	-	TGTGCCAGCAGGCGGGACTCGGCTCTCTCGGACACCTTC	CASRRDSALSDTF
TRBJ1-3	TRBV4-1	-	-	TGCGCCAGCAGCCAAGTAACCGGGTCTGGAAACACCATATATTTT	CASSQVTGSGNTIYF
TRBJ2-3	TRBV19	TRBD2	few	TGTGCCAGTAGTCCCCCGCTAGCGGCAGATACGCAGTATTTT	CASSPPLAADTQYF
TRBJ2-1	TRBV12-3/TRBV12-4	-	-	TGTGCCAGCACCATGGGAAACAGTGAGCAGTTCTTC	CASTMGNSEQFF
TRBJ1-2	TRBV28	-	-	TGTGCCAGCAGTTTGGGGAGAGGGGGTTATGGCTACACCTTC	CASSLGRGGYGYTF
TRBJ2-2	TRBV28	-	many	TGTGCCAGCAGTTTGGCAGGGGCGAGGACCGGGGAGCTGTTTTTT	CASSLAGARTGELFF
TRBJ2-1	TRBV6-2/TRBV6-3	TRBD2	-	TGTGCCAGCAGTTTAGCGGGGGGGGCAACACATGAGCAGTTCTTC	CASSLAGGATHEQFF
TRBJ1-2	TRBV7-2	-	many	TGTGCCAGCAGCGCGAACGGTGCACGACTCTTGGGATACACCTTC	CASSANGARLLGYTF
TRBJ1-1	TRBV5-4	-	-	TGTGCCAGCAGCTTGGGGTTCGAACCGAACACTGAAGCTTTCTTT	CASSLGFEPNTEAFF
TRBJ2-3	TRBV27	TRBD2	many	TGTGCCAGCAGTGTACTAGCGGGGGCAACAGATACGCAGTATTTT	CASSVLAGATDTQYF
TRBJ2-5	TRBV7-7	TRBD1	many	TGTGCTAGCAGCCAGGGGGTGGGCAGAAACCAAGAGACCCAGTACTTC	CASSQGVGRNQETQYF
TRBJ1-1	TRBV4-3	-	-	TGCGCCAGCAGCCAAGTGGCGGGGGGCGGAGTTGAAGCTTTCTTT	CASSQVAGGGVEAFF
TRBJ2-3	TRBV12-3/TRBV12-4	TRBD2	many	TGTGCCAGCAGTTTCGGGACTAGCGCTCGCACAGATACGCAGTATTTT	CASSFGTSARTDTQYF
TRBJ1-2	TRBV11-2	TRBD1	few	TGTGCCAGCAGCCCCGTCAGGGGGATTAACTATGGCTACACCTTC	CASSPVRGINYGYTF
TRBJ1-2	TRBV27	TRBD1	-	TGTGCCAGCAGTTGGCTCCGGGACCCCGGGACAGGCCTCTATGGCTACACCTTC	CASSWLRDPGTGLYGYTF
TRBJ2-7	TRBV7-2	-	-	TGTGCCAGCAGCTTTTACCAGACCCTATTCTACGAGCAGTACTTC	CASSFYQTLFYEQYF
TRBJ1-1	TRBV28	TRBD1	many	TGTGCCAGCAGTTCATACAGGGGCCCTTCGGCAACTGAAGCTTTCTTT	CASSSYRGPSATEAFF
TRBJ1-6	TRBV2	-	few	TGTGCCAGCAGTGACCTCCCCCCGGGTGGGAGCTCACCCCTCCACTTT	CASSDLPPGGSSPLHF
TRBJ2-2	TRBV28	TRBD1	many	TGTGCCAGCAGGGGACAGACGAACACCGGGGAGCTGTTTTTT	CASRGQTNTGELFF
TRBJ2-2	TRBV19	TRBD2	few	TGTGCCAGTAGTATAGTGGCTAGCGGCGGCACTGGGTCCGGGGAGCTGTTTTTT	CASSIVASGGTGSGELFF
TRBJ1-2	TRBV30	-	few	TGTGCCTGGAGTGAACAGACTCTCTATGGCTACACCTTC	CAWSEQTLYGYTF
TRBJ2-3	TRBV7-6	-	-	TGTGCCAGCAGCTTAAGGCCTCTGAGGGCCGGGCCGGGGTCAGATACGCAGTATTTT	CASSLRPLRAGPGSDTQYF
TRBJ2-2	TRBV11-2	-	many	TGTGCCAGCAGCTTAGATGGGGGAGACACCGGGGAGCTGTTTTTT	CASSLDGGDTGELFF
TRBJ2-5	TRBV4-2	TRBD2	many	TGTGCCAGCAGCCAAGCAAGGCTAGCGGGAGGAGAGACCCAGTACTTC	CASSQARLAGGETQYF
TRBJ2-2	TRBV30	-	many	TGTGCCTGGAGTGTACTTGGACTTGGGGAGCTGTTTTTT	CAWSVLGLGELFF
TRBJ1-4	TRBV28	-	few	TGTGCCAGCAGTTTATGGGGGGGTGGTGAAAAACTGTTTTTT	CASSLWGGGEKLFF
TRBJ2-7	TRBV3-1	-	-	TGTGCCAGCGAGGGAGCGGTTCCTCTCTACGAGCAGTACTTC	CASEGAVPLYEQYF
TRBJ2-3	TRBV5-5	-	-	TGTGCCAGCAGCTTCAGGGCTCCAGATACGCAGTATTTT	CASSFRAPDTQYF
TRBJ1-4	TRBV2	-	few	TGTGCCGGGACCACGGGAAGGGGTGAAAAACTGTTTTTT	CAGTTGRGEKLFF
TRBJ1-1	TRBV6-5	TRBD1	many	TGTGCCAGCAGTTACAGCAACAGGGGGGAAATTACTGAAGCTTTCTTT	CASSYSNRGEITEAFF
TRBJ2-7	TRBV30	TRBD2	many	TGTGCCTGGACACTTAAGGGCGGACTAGGCGAGCAGTACTTC	CAWTLKGGLGEQYF
TRBJ1-1	TRBV20-1	-	few	TGCAGTGCTAGTGAGGGGGGGGCCACTGAAGCTTTCTTT	CSASEGGATEAFF
TRBJ1-2	TRBV12-3/TRBV12-4	TRBD1	many	TGTGCCAGCAGTTTGGGGACAGCGGGCTATGGCTACACCTTC	CASSLGTAGYGYTF
TRBJ2-7	TRBV13	-	few	TGTGCCAGCAGCGCAGGAGATAGGGAGCAGTACTTC	CASSAGDREQYF
TRBJ1-1	TRBV20-1	-	many	TGCAGTGCTACTCGGGGGATAGCTTTCTTT	CSATRGIAFF
TRBJ2-3	TRBV11-2	-	many	TGTGCCAGCAGCTTAGATCGGGCCGGGGTGACAGATACGCAGTATTTT	CASSLDRAGVTDTQYF
TRBJ1-4	TRBV27	TRBD1	few	TGTGCCAGCAGTGTCCGACAGGGGGGTCGTCAAAAACTGTTTTTT	CASSVRQGGRQKLFF
TRBJ2-7	TRBV10-3	-	-	TGTGCCATCAGTCCGGGCTCCCCCTACGAGCAGTACTTC	CAISPGSPYEQYF
TRBJ2-7	TRBV5-5	-	many	TGTGCCAGCAGCTTAGGATGGGGCCCCGGGTACGAGCAGTACTTC	CASSLGWGPGYEQYF
TRBJ2-1	TRBV4-1	-	few	TGCGCCAGCAGCCATCCGAACCGGGACAAATACAATGAGCAGTTCTTC	CASSHPNRDKYNEQFF
TRBJ2-2	TRBV11-3	-	many	TGTGCCAGCAGCTTAGAAGGGGACACCGGGGAGCTGTTTTTT	CASSLEGDTGELFF